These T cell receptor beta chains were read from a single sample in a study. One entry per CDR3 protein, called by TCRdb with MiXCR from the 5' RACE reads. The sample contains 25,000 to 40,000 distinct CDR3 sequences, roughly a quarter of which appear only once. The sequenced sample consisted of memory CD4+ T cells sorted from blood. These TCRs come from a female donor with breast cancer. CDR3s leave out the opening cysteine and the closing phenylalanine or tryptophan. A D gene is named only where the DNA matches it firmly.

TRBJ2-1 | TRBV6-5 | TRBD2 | ASSYLGRTHNEQF
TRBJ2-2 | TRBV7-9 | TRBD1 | ASSSLDRFNTGELF
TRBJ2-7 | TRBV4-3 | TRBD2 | ASSQDTPSGPYEQH
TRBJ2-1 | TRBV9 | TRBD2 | ASMGGDGEQF
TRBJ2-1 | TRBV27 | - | ATAPVLAEEQF
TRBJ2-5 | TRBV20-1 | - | SGQLSGTETQY
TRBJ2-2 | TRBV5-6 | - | ASSQDPGELF
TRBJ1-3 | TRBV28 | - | ASSSFSGGNTIY
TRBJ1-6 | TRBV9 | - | ASSPPGENSPLH
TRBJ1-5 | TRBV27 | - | ASSLGFSNQPQH
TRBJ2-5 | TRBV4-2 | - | ASSQDKDQETQY
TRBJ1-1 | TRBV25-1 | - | ASSGGGNTEAF
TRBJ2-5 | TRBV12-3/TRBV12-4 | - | ASGGSLIQETQY
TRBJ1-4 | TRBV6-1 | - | ASSDLSEKLF
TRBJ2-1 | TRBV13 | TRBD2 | ASSLSRGSGSHNEQF
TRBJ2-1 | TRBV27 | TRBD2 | ASSLGGSYNEQF
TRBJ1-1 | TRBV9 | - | ASSADGAEAF
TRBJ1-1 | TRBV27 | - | ASSPSGLEAF
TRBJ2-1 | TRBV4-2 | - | ASSQDGKLQF
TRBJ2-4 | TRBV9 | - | ASSGSWGGGKNIQY
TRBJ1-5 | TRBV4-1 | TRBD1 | ASSQLSRGNQPQH